Only one count was recorded for the clone carrying this T cell receptor beta chain. The data originate from a study of blood T cell repertoires in COVID-19. Study-level information: COVID-19 samples collected from the United States, Italy and Spain covered acute and convalescent phases.

The CDR3 sequence is 15 residues long. With V trimmed by 4 bases and J by 5 bases, 8 bases remained unmatched. Germline CDR1 and CDR2: KGHSH and LQKENI. The authors' processing: Reference gene primer amplification gave nucleated cell count estimates. Produced via immunoSEQ multiplex PCR; TCRdb's table is partial and in-frame only. V, J and clone size were drawn from that table, and D and trimming were deduced from the DNA. This sample yields around 300,000 clones, of which 75% to 90% are seen a single time; about 2.3% belongs to the top ten. The V gene is TRBV18, the J gene TRBJ1-2, with 9 nucleotides matching TRBD1. Source material: peripheral blood. The source of this sequence is a man between 18 and 29 years old with active or convalescent COVID-19. The CDR3 loop is CASSHNRDRDYGYTF. As DNA, the CDR3 is TGTGCCAGCTCACACAACCGGGACAGGGATTATGGCTACACCTTC.